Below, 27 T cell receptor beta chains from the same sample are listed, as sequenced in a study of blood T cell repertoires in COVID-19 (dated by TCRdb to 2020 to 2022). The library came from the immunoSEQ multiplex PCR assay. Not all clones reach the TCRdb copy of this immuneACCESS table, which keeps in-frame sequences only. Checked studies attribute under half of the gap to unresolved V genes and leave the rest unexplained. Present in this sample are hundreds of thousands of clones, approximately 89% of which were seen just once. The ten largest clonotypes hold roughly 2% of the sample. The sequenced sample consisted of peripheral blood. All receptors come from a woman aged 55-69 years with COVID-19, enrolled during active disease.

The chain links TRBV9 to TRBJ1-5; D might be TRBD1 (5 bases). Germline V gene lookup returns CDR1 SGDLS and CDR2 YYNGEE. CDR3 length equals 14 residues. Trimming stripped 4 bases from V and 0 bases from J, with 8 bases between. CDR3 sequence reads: CASSPGVSNQPQHF. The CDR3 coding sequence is TGTGCCAGCAGCCCGGGGGTTAGCAATCAGCCCCAGCATTTT.

The chain's CDR3 is CASSRSTGDHSPLHF. The CDR3 DNA follows: TGTGCCAGCAGCCGGTCGACAGGGGATCATTCACCCCTCCACTTT. The chain recombines TRBV3-1 (or the pseudogene TRBV3-2) with TRBJ1-6; 8 bases are shared with TRBD1. V shed 4 bases and J 8 bases; nucleotides not matched to a gene: 7. This CDR3 contains 15 residues. Germline V lookup: CDR1 LGHDT, CDR2 YNNKEL (reference sequence).

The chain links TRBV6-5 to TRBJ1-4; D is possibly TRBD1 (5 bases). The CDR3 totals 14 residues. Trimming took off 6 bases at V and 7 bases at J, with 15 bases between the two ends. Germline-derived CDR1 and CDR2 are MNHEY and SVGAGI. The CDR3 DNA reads TGTGCCAGCAGCGACCCTTTGACAGCTGAAAAACTGTTTTTT. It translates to CASSDPLTAEKLFF.

For the CDR3, the DNA is TGCGCCAGCAGCACGACAAGTCCTATTAATGGCTACACCTTC. This sequence encodes CASSTTSPINGYTF. The V and J genes are TRBV5-1 and TRBJ1-2; D unclear. Looked up from germline, CDR1 is SGHRS and CDR2 is YFSETQ. The CDR3 is made up of 14 amino acids. V lost 4 bases to trimming and J lost 6 bases, with 16 bases between them.

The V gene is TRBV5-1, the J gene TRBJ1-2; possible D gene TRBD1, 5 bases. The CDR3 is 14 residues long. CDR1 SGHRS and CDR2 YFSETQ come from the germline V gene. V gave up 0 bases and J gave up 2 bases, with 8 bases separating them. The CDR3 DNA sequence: TGCGCCAGCAGCTTGGAACAGGACAACTATGGCTACACCTTC. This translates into CASSLEQDNYGYTF.

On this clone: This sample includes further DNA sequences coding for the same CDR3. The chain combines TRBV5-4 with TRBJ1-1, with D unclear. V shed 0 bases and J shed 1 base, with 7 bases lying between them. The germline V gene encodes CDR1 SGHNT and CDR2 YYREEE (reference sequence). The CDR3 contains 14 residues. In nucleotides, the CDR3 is TGTGCCAGCAGCTTGGGACTTACGAACACTGAAGCTTTCTTT. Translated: CASSLGLTNTEAFF.

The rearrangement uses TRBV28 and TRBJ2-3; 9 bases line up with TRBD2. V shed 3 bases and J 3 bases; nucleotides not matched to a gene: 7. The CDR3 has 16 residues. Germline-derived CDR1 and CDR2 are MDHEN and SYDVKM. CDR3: CASSLGSGGLTDTQYF. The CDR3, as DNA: TGTGCCAGCAGTTTGGGAAGCGGGGGGCTTACAGATACGCAGTATTTT.

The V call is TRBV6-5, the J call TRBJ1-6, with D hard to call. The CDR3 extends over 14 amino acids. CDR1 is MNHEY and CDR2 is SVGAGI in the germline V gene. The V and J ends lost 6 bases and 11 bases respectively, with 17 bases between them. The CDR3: CASSSGSSRAPLHF. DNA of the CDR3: TGTGCCAGCAGCTCCGGGTCCTCTCGGGCACCCCTCCACTTT.

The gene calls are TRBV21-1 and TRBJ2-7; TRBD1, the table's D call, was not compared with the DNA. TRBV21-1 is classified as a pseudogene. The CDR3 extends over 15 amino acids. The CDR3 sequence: CASSKIQGVASEQYF. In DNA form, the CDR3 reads TGTGCCAGCAGCAAAATACAGGGGGTCGCCAGTGAGCAGTACTTC.

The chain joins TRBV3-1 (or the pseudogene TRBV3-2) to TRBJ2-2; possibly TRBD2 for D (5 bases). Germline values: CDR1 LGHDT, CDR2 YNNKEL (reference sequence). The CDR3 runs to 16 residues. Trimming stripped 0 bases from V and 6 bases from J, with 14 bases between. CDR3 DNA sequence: TGTGCCAGCAGCCAAGATATTCCGGGGTCTCCCGGGGAGCTGTTTTTT. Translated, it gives CASSQDIPGSPGELFF.

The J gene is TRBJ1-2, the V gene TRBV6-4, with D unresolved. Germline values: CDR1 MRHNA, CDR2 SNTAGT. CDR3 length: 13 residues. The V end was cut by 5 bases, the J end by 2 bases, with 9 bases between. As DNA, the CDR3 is TGTGCCAGCAGTCCAGGTTTAAACTATGGCTACACCTTC. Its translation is CASSPGLNYGYTF.

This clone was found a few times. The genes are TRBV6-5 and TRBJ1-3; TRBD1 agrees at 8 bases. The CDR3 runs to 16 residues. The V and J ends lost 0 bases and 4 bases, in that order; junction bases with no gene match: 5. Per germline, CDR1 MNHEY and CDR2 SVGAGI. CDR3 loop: CASSYSRTGTGNTIYF. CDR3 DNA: TGTGCCAGCAGTTACTCTAGGACAGGGACGGGAAACACCATATATTTT.

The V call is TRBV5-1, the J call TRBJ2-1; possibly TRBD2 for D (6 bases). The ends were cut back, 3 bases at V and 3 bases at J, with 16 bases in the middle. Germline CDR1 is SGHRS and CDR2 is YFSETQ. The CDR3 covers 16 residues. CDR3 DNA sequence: TGCGCCAGCAGCTCAATAGCGGAGGGGCTCTACAATGAGCAGTTCTTC. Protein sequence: CASSSIAEGLYNEQFF.

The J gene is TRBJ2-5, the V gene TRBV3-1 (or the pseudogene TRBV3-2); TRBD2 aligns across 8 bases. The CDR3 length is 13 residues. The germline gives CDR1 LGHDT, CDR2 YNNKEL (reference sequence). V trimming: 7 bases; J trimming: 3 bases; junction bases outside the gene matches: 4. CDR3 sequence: CASNLSGEETQYF. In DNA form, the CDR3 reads TGTGCCAGCAATCTTAGCGGGGAAGAGACCCAGTACTTC.

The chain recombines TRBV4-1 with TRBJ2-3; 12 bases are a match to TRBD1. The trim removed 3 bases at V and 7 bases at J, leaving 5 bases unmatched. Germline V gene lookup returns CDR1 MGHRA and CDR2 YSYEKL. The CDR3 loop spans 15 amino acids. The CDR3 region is CASSQGTGGANTQYF. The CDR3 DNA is TGCGCCAGCAGCCAGGGGACAGGGGGCGCGAATACGCAGTATTTT.

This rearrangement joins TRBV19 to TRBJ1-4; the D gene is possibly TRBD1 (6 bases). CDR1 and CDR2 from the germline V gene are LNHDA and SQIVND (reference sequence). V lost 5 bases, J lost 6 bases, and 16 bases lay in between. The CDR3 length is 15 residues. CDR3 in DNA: TGTGCCAGTAGTTTGACGACAGGATTCCATGAAAAACTGTTTTTT. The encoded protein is CASSLTTGFHEKLFF.

The CDR3 coding sequence is TGTGCCAGCTCACAAGGGGCCGCCACTGAAGCTTTCTTT. It codes for CASSQGAATEAFF. The J gene is TRBJ1-1, the V gene TRBV18, with a weak D call TRBD1 (5 bases). The CDR3 is 13 residues long. Trimming shortened V by 4 bases and J by 4 bases, and 10 bases separated the two germline ends. Germline V lookup: CDR1 KGHSH, CDR2 LQKENI.

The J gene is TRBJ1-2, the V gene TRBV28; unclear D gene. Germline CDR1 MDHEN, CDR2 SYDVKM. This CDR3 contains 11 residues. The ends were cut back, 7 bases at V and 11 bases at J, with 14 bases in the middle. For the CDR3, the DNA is TGTGCCAGCATGGGGAGTTGGGCTTACACCTTC. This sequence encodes CASMGSWAYTF.

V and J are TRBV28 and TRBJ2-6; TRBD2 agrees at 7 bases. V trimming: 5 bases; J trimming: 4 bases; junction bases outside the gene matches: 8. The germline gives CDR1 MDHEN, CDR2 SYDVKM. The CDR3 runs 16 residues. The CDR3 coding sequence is TGTGCCAGCAGTCCTCCCGCGGGAGCCGGGGCCAACGTCCTGACTTTC. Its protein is CASSPPAGAGANVLTF. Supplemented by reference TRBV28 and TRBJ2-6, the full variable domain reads DVKVTQSSRYLVKRTGEKVFLECVQDMDHENMFWYRQDPGLGLRLIYFSYDVKMKEKGDIPEGYSVSREKKERFSLILESASTNQTSMYLCASSPPAGAGANVLTFGAGSRLTVL.

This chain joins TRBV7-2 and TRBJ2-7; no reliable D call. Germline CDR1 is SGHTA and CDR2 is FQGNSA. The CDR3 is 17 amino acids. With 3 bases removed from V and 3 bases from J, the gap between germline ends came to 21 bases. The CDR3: CASSLLPLRSVVYEQYF. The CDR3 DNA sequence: TGTGCCAGCAGCTTGCTCCCTCTTAGGAGTGTAGTCTACGAGCAGTACTTC.

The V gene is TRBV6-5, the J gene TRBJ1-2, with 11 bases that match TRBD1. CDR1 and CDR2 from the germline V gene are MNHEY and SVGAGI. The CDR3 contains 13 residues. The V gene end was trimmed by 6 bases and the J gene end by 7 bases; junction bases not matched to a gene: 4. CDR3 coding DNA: TGTGCCAGCAGGGACAGGGGGCGGGGTGGCTACACCTTC. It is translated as CASRDRGRGGYTF.

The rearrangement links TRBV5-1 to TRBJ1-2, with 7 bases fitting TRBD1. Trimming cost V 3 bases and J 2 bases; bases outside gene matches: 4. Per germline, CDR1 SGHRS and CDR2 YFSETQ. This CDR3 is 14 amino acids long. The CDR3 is CASSSLQGNYGYTF. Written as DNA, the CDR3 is TGCGCCAGCAGCTCACTACAGGGGAACTATGGCTACACCTTC.

CDR3 region: CASSFGEAGELFF. The CDR3 bases are TGTGCCAGCAGCTTCGGGGAAGCCGGGGAGCTGTTTTTT. V gene TRBV11-2 combines with J gene TRBJ2-2, with TRBD2 as a possible D gene (5 bases). The germline gives CDR1 SGHAT, CDR2 FQNNGV. This CDR3 spans 13 amino acids. The V and J ends lost 3 bases and 6 bases respectively, with 8 bases between them.

This chain's CDR3 is CASSLTGVSNEKLFF. The CDR3 DNA reads TGTGCCAGCTCCCTGACAGGGGTTTCTAATGAAAAACTGTTTTTT. V usage is TRBV18 and J usage is TRBJ1-4, with 8 bases fitting TRBD1. V dropped 6 bases and J dropped 3; count of bases not matched to a gene: 6. CDR1 is KGHSH, CDR2 LQKENI, per germline. The CDR3 totals 15 residues. Combining the CDR3 with reference TRBV18 and TRBJ1-4 gives the whole variable domain NAGVMQNPRHLVRRRGQEARLRCSPMKGHSHVYWYRQLPEEGLKFMVYLQKENIIDESGMPKERFSAEFPKEGPSILRIQQVVRGDSAAYFCASSLTGVSNEKLFFGSGTQLSVL.

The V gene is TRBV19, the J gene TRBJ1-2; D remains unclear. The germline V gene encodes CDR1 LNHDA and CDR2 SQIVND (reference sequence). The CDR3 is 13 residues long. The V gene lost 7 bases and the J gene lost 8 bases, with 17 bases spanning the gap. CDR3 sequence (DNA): TGTGCCAGTACTCGGAACGACATACCGGGCTACACCTTC. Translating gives CASTRNDIPGYTF. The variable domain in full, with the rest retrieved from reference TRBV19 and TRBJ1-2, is DGGITQSPKYLFRKEGQNVTLSCEQNLNHDAMYWYRQDPGQGLRLIYYSQIVNDFQKGDIAEGYSVSREKKESFPLTVTSAQKNPTAFYLCASTRNDIPGYTFGSGTRLTVV.

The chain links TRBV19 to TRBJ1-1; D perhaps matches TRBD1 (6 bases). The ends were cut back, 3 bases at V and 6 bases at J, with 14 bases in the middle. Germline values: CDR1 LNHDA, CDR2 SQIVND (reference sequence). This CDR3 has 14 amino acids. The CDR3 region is CASSMRQAQAEAFF. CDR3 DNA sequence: TGTGCCAGTAGTATGAGACAGGCTCAGGCTGAAGCTTTCTTT.

The CDR3 is CAWSERRDTEEAFF. Written as DNA, the CDR3 is TGTGCCTGGAGTGAACGCCGGGACACAGAAGAAGCTTTCTTT. The V gene is TRBV30, the J gene TRBJ1-1; D may be TRBD1 (6 bases). Germline assignment: CDR1 GTSNPN and CDR2 SVGIG (reference sequence). CDR3 length: 14 residues. V dropped 1 base and J dropped 8 bases, with 17 bases sitting between them. The entire variable domain, with the rest obtained from reference TRBV30 and TRBJ1-1, is as follows: SQTIHQWPATLVQPVGSPLSLECTVEGTSNPNLYWYRQAAGRGLQLLFYSVGIGQISSEVPQNLSASRPQDRQFILSSKKLLLSDSGFYLCAWSERRDTEEAFFGQGTRLTVV.